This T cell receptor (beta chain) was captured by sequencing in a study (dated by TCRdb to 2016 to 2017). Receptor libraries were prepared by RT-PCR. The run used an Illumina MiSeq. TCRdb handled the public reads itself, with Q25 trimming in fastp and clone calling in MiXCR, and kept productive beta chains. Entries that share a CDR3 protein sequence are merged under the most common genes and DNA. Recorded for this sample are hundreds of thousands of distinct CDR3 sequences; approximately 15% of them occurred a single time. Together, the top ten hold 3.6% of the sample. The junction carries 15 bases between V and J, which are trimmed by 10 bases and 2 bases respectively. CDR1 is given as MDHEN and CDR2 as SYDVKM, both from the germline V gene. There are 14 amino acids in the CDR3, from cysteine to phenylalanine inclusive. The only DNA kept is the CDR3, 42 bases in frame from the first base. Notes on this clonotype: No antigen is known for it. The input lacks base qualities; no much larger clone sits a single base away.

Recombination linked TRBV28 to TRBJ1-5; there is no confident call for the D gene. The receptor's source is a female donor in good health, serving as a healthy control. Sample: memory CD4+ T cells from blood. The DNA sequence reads TGTGCCACCCGCCCCGGGCAGGGCAATCAGCCCCAGCATTTT. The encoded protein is CATRPGQGNQPQHF.